This T cell receptor (beta chain) was observed in a study of identical twins (dated by TCRdb to about 2016). Study-level background: To test whether fetal clonotypes persist, this study deep-sequenced TCR alpha and beta repertoires from monozygotic twins, from unrelated adults of various ages, and from cord blood. To rule out contamination, the twin experiments were replicated at different times with different library preparation protocols. What the study reported, not specific to this receptor: Because the same donors could not be followed over many years, the conclusions depended on cross-sectional statistical analysis. Out-of-frame TCR alpha sharing in monozygotic twins was systematically underestimated by recombination models, whereas sharing between unrelated individuals was in agreement with the recombination models. Fewer insertions were carried by abundant cord blood beta clonotypes, a similar but weaker trend appeared in young adult naive repertoires, and no such trend appeared in memory repertoires. Out-of-frame TCR alpha sequences shared between twins showed an excess of low generation-probability sequences compared with coincidental sharing between unrelated individuals. Zero-insertion analyses could be partly confounded by invariant T cells such as MAIT and iNKT, although diverse VJ usage argued against such confounding for most clonotypes. The excess sharing between twins in beta out-of-frame sequences was weaker because fewer shared sequences reduced the signal-to-noise ratio.

The sample holds many counts of this clonotype. It has no known antigen specificity. Base qualities are not provided; no much larger clone lies one nucleotide away. Library creation used 5' RACE. Sequenced using an Illumina HiSeq 2000. A universal primer binding site was introduced by template switching, and a unique molecular identifier was present in the final cDNA, enabling accurate counting of TCR cDNA molecules. Specific primers in the conserved constant-segment region were used to synthesize first-strand cDNA for the TCR alpha and beta chains. Each cDNA library was double barcoded, with a SMART-Mk sample barcode plus Illumina barcodes, to control for contamination. TruSeq adapter sequences along with Illumina sample barcodes were introduced in two successive PCR steps. The Illumina HiSeq platform was used with custom primers to sequence TCR alpha and beta cDNA libraries. The paper's processing steps were these. MiGEC processed the raw reads to extract unique molecular identifiers, while MiXCR was used to determine the CDR3 positions. For each individual, recombination models were inferred using an EM algorithm with the repgenHMM and IGoR tools. Shared clonotypes were analyzed with the tcR package in R, and sharing was normalized by the product of cloneset sizes. To study raw recombination free of thymic and clonal selection effects, out-of-frame nonproductive sequences were analyzed. TCRdb reprocessing: public reads trimmed at Q25 with fastp, clones called with MiXCR, in-frame beta chains kept. For every CDR3 protein sequence, its rows merge into one entry that carries the most common genes and DNA. TCRdb, rather than the study authors, made the V and J calls. This sample gives around 480,000 distinct CDR3 sequences in total; approximately 15% of them show up just once. Jointly, the top ten make up roughly 0.5% of the sample.

Germline trimming: 3 bases from V, 2 bases from J; junction bases outside gene matches: 12. From its cysteine to its phenylalanine, the CDR3 spans 17 amino acids. Solely the CDR3 DNA is kept, with 51 bases framed from the first base. In the germline V gene, CDR1 corresponds to SGHRS and CDR2 to YFSETQ. All donors were healthy Caucasians. Three pairs of female monozygotic twins, all aged roughly 18 to 29 years, were included in the twin cohort. Positive isolation kits from Invitrogen were used to isolate the CD4+ and CD8+ T cell populations. This same sample was also part of a study on yellow fever vaccine responses in identical twins. The other study reports the following: The authors reported that the T cell response to vaccination in identical twins appeared partly convergent and partly personalized. Focusing on identical twins, the study followed the T cell clones that responded to the vaccine, and did so with precision.

The clonotype comes from a woman between 18 and 29 years old in good health. The receptor chain draws on TRBV5-1 and TRBJ2-3; TRBD2 matches 7 bases in the middle. The specimen sequenced was CD4+ T cells sorted from blood. The CDR3 sequence is CASSWDLTSGDTDTQYF. DNA sequence: TGCGCCAGCAGCTGGGACTTAACCAGCGGGGACACAGATACGCAGTATTTT.